This record concerns one T cell receptor beta chain sequence. This entry is derived from a study of resident and recirculating memory T cells in vitiligo. The CDR3 loop spans 15 amino acids. CDR1 SGHAT and CDR2 FQNNGV come from the germline V gene. Trimming took 4 bases from V and 3 from J; bases not matched to a gene: 8. The table came from immunoSEQ multiplex PCR; TCRdb's copy has only in-frame clones and leaves some out. The sample includes tens of thousands of clones, about 91% of them seen just once. This clonotype originated in a male donor with vitiligo. Sequences were obtained from blood. The chain couples TRBV11-2 to TRBJ1-2; 7 bases map to TRBD1. This chain's CDR3 is CASSSFIGTDYGYTF. CDR3 nucleotides: TGTGCCAGCAGCTCTTTCATAGGGACAGACTATGGCTACACCTTC.